The source of this T cell receptor (beta chain) is a study of blood T cell repertoires in COVID-19. In the study overall: PBMCs, B-cell-depleted T cells, or T cells provided the cDNA or gDNA that made up the material.

Seattle patients were enrolled during active infection and followed longitudinally. Original analysis: Estimation of nucleated cell counts was performed using reference gene primer amplification. TCRdb's table, derived via immunoSEQ multiplex PCR, lists solely in-frame clones and lacks some. V, J and clone size are those of that table, while D and trimming were read from the DNA. The table shows fewer than 350,000 clones, with roughly 90% occurring only once. With 0 bases removed from V and 3 bases from J, the gap between germline ends came to 12 bases. CDR1 and CDR2 (germline): MNHEY, SVGAGI. CDR3 length: 15 residues.

This chain links TRBV6-5 with TRBJ2-7, with D possibly being TRBD2 (6 bases). The receptor comes from a woman aged 60-75 years with COVID-19, enrolled during active disease. Sequencing input: peripheral blood. The CDR3: CASSYSARGHYEQYF. The CDR3 coding sequence is TGTGCCAGCAGTTACTCGGCGCGGGGCCACTACGAGCAGTACTTC.